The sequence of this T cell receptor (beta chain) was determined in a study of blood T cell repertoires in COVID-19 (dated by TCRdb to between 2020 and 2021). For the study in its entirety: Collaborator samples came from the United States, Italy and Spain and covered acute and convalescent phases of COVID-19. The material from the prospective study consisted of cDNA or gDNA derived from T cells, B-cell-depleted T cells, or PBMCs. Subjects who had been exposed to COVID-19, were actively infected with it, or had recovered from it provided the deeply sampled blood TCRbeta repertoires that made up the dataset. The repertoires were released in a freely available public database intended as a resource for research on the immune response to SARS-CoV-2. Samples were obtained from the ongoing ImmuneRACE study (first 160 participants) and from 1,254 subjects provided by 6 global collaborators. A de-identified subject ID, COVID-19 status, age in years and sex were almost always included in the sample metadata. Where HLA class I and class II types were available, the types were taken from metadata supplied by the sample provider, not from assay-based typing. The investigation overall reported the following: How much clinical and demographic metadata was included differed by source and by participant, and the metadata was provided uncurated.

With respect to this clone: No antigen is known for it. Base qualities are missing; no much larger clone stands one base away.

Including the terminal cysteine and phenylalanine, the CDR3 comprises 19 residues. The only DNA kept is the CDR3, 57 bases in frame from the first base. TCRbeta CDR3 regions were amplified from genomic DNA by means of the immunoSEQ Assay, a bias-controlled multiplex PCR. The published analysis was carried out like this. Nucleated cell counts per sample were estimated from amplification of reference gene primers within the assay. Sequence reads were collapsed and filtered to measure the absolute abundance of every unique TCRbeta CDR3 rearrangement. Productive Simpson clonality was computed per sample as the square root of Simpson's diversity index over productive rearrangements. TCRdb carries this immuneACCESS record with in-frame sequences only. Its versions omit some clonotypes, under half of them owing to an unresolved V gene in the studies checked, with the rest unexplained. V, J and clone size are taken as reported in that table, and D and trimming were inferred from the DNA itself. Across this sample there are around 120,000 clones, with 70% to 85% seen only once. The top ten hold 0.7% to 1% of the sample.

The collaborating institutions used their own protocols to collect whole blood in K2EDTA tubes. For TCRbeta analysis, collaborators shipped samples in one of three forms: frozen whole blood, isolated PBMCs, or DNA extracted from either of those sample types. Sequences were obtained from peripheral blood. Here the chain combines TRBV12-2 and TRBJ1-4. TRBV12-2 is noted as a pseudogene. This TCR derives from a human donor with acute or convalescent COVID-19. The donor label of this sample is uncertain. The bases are TGTGCAAGTCGCTTAAGGGGGGGGATGACCGGGACAAGGAATGAAAAACTGTTTTTT. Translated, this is CASRLRGGMTGTRNEKLFF.